The 10 T cell receptor beta chains listed next were all sequenced from one sample in a study of shared clonotypes between healthy human individuals. The repertoire was sequenced with immunoSEQ multiplex PCR; TCRdb's copy has only in-frame clones and lacks some. The sample contains about 320,000 clones, around 86% of which appear only once. Input material: memory CD8+ T cells sorted from blood. Noted subset: CD45RO+ cells pooled with CCR7-negative TemRA cells. The origin of the receptors is a man younger than 35 in good health.

V gene TRBV19 combines with J gene TRBJ2-7; 9 nucleotides line up with TRBD1. This CDR3 is built from 14 residues. Germline CDR1 LNHDA, CDR2 SQIVND (reference sequence). Trimming removed 7 bases from V and 3 bases from J; junction bases left unmatched: 7. The CDR3 region is CASTPGQGNYEQYF. The CDR3 DNA reads TGTGCCAGTACTCCGGGACAGGGCAACTACGAGCAGTACTTC.

The V gene is TRBV7-9, the J gene TRBJ2-7, with 8 bases lining up with TRBD1. V dropped 5 bases and J dropped 0; count of bases not matched to a gene: 9. The CDR3 spans 16 residues. Germline CDR1 SEHNR, CDR2 FQNEAQ (reference sequence). The CDR3 DNA is TGTGCCAGCAGCACGCACCGGGACAGGCACTCCTACGAGCAGTACTTC. Its protein is CASSTHRDRHSYEQYF.

The chain links TRBV4-1 to TRBJ2-3, with D possibly TRBD2 on 6 matching bases. This CDR3 has 18 amino acids. The V gene lost 4 bases and the J gene lost 6 bases, with 26 bases spanning the gap. In germline, CDR1 is MGHRA, CDR2 YSYEKL. CDR3 sequence (DNA): TGCGCCAGCAGCCCTCAACACTTGGTAGCGGAGGGGACGGATACGCAGTATTTT. Amino acids: CASSPQHLVAEGTDTQYF.

The CDR3 DNA follows: TGTGCCAGCAGCTCCTTAGCGGGGGCCACAGATACGCAGTATTTT. Its protein product is CASSSLAGATDTQYF. V gene TRBV11-2 combines with J gene TRBJ2-3, with 9 positions matching TRBD2. J gave up 2 bases and V 4 bases, and 4 bases lay outside the gene matches. The germline CDR1 and CDR2 sequences are SGHAT and FQNNGV. CDR3 length: 15 residues.

J is TRBJ2-1 and V is TRBV27; the D is unclear. Germline CDR1 and CDR2: MNHEY and SMNVEV (reference sequence). V gave up 3 bases and J gave up 0 bases, with 18 bases separating them. This CDR3 region has 18 residues. In DNA, the CDR3 is TGTGCCAGCAGTTTCCTTGTTGGGCGCGGAAGCTCCTACAATGAGCAGTTCTTC. The encoded protein is CASSFLVGRGSSYNEQFF.

The J gene is TRBJ2-1, the V gene TRBV28, with a tentative D call TRBD1 (6 bases). This CDR3 region has 14 residues. V was cut by 6 bases and J by 9 bases, with 18 bases left in between. The germline gives CDR1 MDHEN, CDR2 SYDVKM. The DNA for the CDR3 is TGTGCCAGCAGCTGGGGGACACGGGCGGGTGAGCAGTTCTTC. Translated: CASSWGTRAGEQFF.

The genes are TRBV7-8 and TRBJ2-3, with TRBD2 matching 7 bases. CDR1 SGHVS and CDR2 FQNEAQ come from the germline V gene. Trimming removed 3 bases from V and 2 bases from J; junction bases left unmatched: 5. CDR3 length equals 15 residues. The CDR3 region is CASSLEAGPTDTQYF. CDR3 bases: TGTGCCAGCAGCTTGGAAGCGGGACCCACAGATACGCAGTATTTT. Complete variable domain (other parts from reference TRBV7-8 and TRBJ2-3): GAGVSQSPRYKVAKRGQDVALRCDPISGHVSLFWYQQALGQGPEFLTYFQNEAQLDKSGLPSDRFFAERPEGSVSTLKIQRTQQEDSAVYLCASSLEAGPTDTQYFGPGTRLTVL.

The rearrangement uses TRBV11-2 and TRBJ2-7, with 15 bases identical to TRBD2. Germline CDR1 reads SGHAT; CDR2 reads FQNNGV. CDR3 length: 17 residues. With 1 base clipped from V and 3 bases from J, the junction kept 4 bases outside the gene matches. CDR3 sequence: CASSLGTSGRAVYEQYF. In nucleotides, the CDR3 is TGTGCCAGCAGCTTAGGGACTAGCGGGAGGGCCGTCTACGAGCAGTACTTC.

The rearrangement joins TRBV7-8 to TRBJ2-3; the D is unclear. The germline V and J ends were trimmed by 5 bases and 4 bases, with 7 bases remaining between them. This CDR3 has 12 amino acids. Germline CDR1 reads SGHVS; CDR2 reads FQNEAQ. The CDR3 reads CASSETADTQYF. The CDR3 coding sequence is TGTGCCAGCAGCGAGACGGCAGATACGCAGTATTTT.

The gene calls are TRBV10-1 and TRBJ1-4; 8 nucleotides agree with TRBD1. Per germline, CDR1 WNHNN and CDR2 SYGVQD (reference sequence). CDR3 size: 17 residues. Trimming removed 2 bases from V and 2 bases from J; junction bases left unmatched: 7. The CDR3 nucleotides are TGCGCCAGCAGTGAGATCCGACAGGGGAGGACTAATGAAAAACTGTTTTTT. Amino acids: CASSEIRQGRTNEKLFF.